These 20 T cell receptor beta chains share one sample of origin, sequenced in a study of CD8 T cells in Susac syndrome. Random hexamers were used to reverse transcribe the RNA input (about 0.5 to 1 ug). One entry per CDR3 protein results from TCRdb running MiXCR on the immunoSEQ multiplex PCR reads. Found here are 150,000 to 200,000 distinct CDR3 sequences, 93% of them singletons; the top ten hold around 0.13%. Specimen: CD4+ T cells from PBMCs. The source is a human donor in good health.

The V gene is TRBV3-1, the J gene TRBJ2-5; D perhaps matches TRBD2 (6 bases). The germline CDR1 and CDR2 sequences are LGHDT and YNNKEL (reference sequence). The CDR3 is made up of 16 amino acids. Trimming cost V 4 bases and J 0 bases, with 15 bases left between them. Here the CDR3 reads CASSPPWAGYQETQYF. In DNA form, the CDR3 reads TGTGCCAGCAGCCCGCCTTGGGCGGGGTACCAAGAGACCCAGTACTTC.

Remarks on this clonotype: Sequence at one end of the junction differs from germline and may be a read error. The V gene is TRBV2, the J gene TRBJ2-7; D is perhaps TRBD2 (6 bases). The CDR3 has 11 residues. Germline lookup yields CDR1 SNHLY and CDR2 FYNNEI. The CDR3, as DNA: TGTGCCAGCAGTGAGGAGGGGACCCCTTTCTTC. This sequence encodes CASSEEGTPFF.

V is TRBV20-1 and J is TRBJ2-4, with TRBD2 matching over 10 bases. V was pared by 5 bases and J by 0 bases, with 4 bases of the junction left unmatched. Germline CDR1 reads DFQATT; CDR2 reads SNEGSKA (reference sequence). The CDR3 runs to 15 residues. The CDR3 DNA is TGCAGTGCTGGACTAGCGGATCTAGCCAAAAACATTCAGTACTTC. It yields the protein CSAGLADLAKNIQYF.

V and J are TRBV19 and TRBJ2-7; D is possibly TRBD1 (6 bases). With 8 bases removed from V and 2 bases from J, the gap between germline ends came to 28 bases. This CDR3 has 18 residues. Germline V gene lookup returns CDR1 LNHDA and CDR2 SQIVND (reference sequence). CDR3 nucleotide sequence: TGTGCCAGTTCCCCGGTGTCAGGGGTTAATTTCGATCCCTACGAGCAGTACTTC. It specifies CASSPVSGVNFDPYEQYF.

The CDR3 region has the DNA TGTGCCAGCAGCGTCCGGCGACCTCGGAGCTATGGCTACACCTTC. Translation gives CASSVRRPRSYGYTF. This chain joins TRBV7-9 and TRBJ1-2, with D uncertain. The CDR3 contains 15 residues. The V end lost 5 bases, the J end lost 4 bases, and 17 bases lay between the germline ends. Germline V CDR1 and CDR2: SEHNR, FQNEAQ (reference sequence).

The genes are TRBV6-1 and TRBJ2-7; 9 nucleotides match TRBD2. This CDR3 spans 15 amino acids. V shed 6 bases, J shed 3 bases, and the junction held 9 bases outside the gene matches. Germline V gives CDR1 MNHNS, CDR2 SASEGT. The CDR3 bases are TGTGCCAGCAGAAAGGGAGCGGGGGGTAACTACGAGCAGTACTTC. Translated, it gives CASRKGAGGNYEQYF.

The CDR3 coding sequence is TGTGCCAGCAGCTTTGAAGGACAGGGCCGAGAAAAACTGTTTTTT. Residues: CASSFEGQGREKLFF. The rearrangement uses TRBV7-2 and TRBJ1-4; 8 nucleotides agree with TRBD1. Germline CDR1 is SGHTA and CDR2 is FQGNSA. V gave up 3 bases and J gave up 8 bases; unmatched junction bases: 8. The CDR3 is made up of 15 amino acids. Full variable domain (outside the CDR3, taken from reference TRBV7-2 and TRBJ1-4): GAGVSQSPSNKVTEKGKDVELRCDPISGHTALYWYRQSLGQGLEFLIYFQGNSAPDKSGLPSDRFSAERTGGSVSTLTIQRTQQEDSAVYLCASSFEGQGREKLFFGSGTQLSVL.

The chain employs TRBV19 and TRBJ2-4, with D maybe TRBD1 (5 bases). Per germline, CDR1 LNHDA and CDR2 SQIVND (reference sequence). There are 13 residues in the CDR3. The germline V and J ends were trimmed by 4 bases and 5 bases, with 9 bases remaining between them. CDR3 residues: CASSTQGQNIQYF. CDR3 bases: TGTGCCAGTAGTACCCAGGGCCAAAACATTCAGTACTTC.

CDR3 nucleotides: TGTGCCAGCTCACCACACCAAGAGACCCAGTACTTC. Protein sequence: CASSPHQETQYF. V gene TRBV18 combines with J gene TRBJ2-5; D not certain. The CDR3 runs 12 residues. Germline lookup yields CDR1 KGHSH and CDR2 LQKENI. Trimming cost V 1 base and J 0 bases, with 0 bases left between them.

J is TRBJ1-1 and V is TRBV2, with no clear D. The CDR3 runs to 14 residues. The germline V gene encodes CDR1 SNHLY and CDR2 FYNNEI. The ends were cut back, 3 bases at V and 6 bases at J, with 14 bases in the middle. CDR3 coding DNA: TGTGCCAGCAGTGACCGCCTTCGGATGGCTGAAGCTTTCTTT. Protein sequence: CASSDRLRMAEAFF.

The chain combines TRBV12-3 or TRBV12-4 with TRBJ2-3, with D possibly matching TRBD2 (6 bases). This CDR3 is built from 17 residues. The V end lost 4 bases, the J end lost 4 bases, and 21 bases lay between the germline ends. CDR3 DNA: TGTGCCAGCAGTTCGCCGGACGCCTCGACTAGGTCAGATACGCAGTATTTT. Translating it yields CASSSPDASTRSDTQYF.

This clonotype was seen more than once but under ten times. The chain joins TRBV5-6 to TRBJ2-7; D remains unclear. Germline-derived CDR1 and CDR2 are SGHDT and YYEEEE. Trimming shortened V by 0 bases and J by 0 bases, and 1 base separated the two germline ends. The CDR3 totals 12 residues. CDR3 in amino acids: CASSLVSYEQYF. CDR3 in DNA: TGTGCCAGCAGCTTGGTCTCCTACGAGCAGTACTTC.

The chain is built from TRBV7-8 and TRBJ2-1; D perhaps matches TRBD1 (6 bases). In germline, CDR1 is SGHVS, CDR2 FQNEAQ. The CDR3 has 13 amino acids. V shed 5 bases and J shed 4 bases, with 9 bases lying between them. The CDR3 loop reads CASSQGQYNEQFF. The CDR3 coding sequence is TGTGCCAGCAGCCAGGGGCAGTACAATGAGCAGTTCTTC.

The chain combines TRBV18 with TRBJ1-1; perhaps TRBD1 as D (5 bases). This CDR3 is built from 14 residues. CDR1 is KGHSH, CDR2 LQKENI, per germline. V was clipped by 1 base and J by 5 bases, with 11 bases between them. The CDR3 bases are TGTGCCAGCTCACCACGGGGGACGGGGACTGAAGCTTTCTTT. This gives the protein CASSPRGTGTEAFF. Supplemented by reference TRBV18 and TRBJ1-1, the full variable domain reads NAGVMQNPRHLVRRRGQEARLRCSPMKGHSHVYWYRQLPEEGLKFMVYLQKENIIDESGMPKERFSAEFPKEGPSILRIQQVVRGDSAAYFCASSPRGTGTEAFFGQGTRLTVV.

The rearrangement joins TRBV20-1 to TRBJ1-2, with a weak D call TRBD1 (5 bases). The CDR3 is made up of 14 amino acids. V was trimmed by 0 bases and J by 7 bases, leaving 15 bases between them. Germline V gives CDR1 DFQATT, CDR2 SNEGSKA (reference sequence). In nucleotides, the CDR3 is TGCAGTGCTAGAGATACCCAGGGAAAGGCTGGCTACACCTTC. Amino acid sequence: CSARDTQGKAGYTF.

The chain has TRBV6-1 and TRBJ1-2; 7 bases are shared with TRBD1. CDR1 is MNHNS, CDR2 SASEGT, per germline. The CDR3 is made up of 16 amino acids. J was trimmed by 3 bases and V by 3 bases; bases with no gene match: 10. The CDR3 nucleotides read TGTGCCAGCAGTGAGGCGACAGGGTGGATTCACTATGGCTACACCTTC. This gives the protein CASSEATGWIHYGYTF.

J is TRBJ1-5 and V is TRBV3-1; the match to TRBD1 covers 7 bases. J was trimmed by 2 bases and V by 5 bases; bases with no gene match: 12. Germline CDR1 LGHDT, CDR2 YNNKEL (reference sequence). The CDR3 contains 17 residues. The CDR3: CASSSGGQTWGNQPQHF. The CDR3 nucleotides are TGTGCCAGCAGCAGTGGGGGACAGACGTGGGGCAATCAGCCCCAGCATTTT.

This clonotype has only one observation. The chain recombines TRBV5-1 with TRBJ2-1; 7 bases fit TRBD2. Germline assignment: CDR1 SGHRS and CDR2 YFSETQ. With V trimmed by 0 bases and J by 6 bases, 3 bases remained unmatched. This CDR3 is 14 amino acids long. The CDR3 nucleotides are TGCGCCAGCAGCTTGGGACTAGCCTCCAATGAGCAGTTCTTC. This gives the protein CASSLGLASNEQFF.

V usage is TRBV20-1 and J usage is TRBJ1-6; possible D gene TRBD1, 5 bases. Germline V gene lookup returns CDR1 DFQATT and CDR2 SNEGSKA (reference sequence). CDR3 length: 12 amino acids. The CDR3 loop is CGGTVGNSPLHF. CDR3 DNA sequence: TGCGGAGGGACCGTAGGTAATTCACCCCTCCACTTT.

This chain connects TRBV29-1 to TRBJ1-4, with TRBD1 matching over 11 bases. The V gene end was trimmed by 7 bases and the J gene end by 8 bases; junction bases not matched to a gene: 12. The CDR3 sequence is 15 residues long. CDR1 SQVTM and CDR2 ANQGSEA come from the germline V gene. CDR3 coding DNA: TGCAGCGCTAGTCCCGGGACAGGGGGTGACGAAAAACTGTTTTTT. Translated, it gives CSASPGTGGDEKLFF.